This TCR beta chain was recorded in a study of cytomegalovirus exposure and HLA in healthy donors. As for the study in general: From about 170 million T cells, an earlier analysis saw 90 million to 130 million unique TCR beta sequences.

The germline gives CDR1 MGHDK, CDR2 SYGVNS. This CDR3 is built from 14 residues. The V end lost 2 bases, the J end lost 8 bases, and 12 bases lay between the germline ends. About this clone: Its matching antigen is unknown.

PCR was performed using 60 Vbeta and 13 Jbeta primers. The assay was immunoSEQ multiplex PCR, and TCRdb's table has in-frame clones only and misses some. The data contain more than 200,000 clones, roughly 80% of them seen just once; the ten biggest clones take up 0.22%. Donors had nominal health at sampling but likely had unrecorded immune exposures. Study-level results: V- and J-gene trimming in TCR beta was tied to a missense DCLRE1C variant by an analysis performed later. A list of approximately 160 TCR beta chains associated with cytomegalovirus was given.

The material sequenced was PBMCs. The source of this sequence is a girl aged 2 to 9 in good health and CMV-seronegative. The rearrangement links TRBV25-1 to TRBJ1-4; possible D gene TRBD1, 6 bases. The CDR3, as DNA: TGTGCCAGCAGTGAACAGAGGGGGTTGGAAAAACTGTTTTTT. It is translated as CASSEQRGLEKLFF.